The sequence of this T cell receptor (beta chain) was determined in a study of T cell responses to AZD1222 COVID-19 vaccine. Findings and limits, study-wide: Vaccine-related CD4 TCRs covered spike, predominating at 160-218 and 743-854.

CDR1 and CDR2 from the germline V gene are SEHNR and FQNEAQ (reference sequence). The CDR3 sequence is 14 residues long. Trimming took 8 bases from V and 4 from J, leaving 15 bases between them. Comments on this clone: Antigen specificity is unknown.

Assay used: immunoSEQ multiplex PCR; TCRdb lists only in-frame clones, some missing. Found here are roughly 120,000 clones, 88% of them singletons; the top ten hold more than 3.5%. This specimen was peripheral blood, taken on day 0 of AZD1222 vaccination. The sequence derives from an adult in good health. This chain links TRBV7-9 with TRBJ1-3; the D gene is possibly TRBD1 (6 bases). CDR3 sequence (DNA): TGTGCCAGCCCCTCCGGGGGGCCCGGAAACACCATATATTTT. Translation gives CASPSGGPGNTIYF.